These 29 T cell receptor beta chains originate from one sample sequenced in a study of T cell responses to AZD1222 COVID-19 vaccine. Profiled with immunoSEQ multiplex PCR; TCRdb holds only in-frame clones, not every one. The sample consists of 95,000 to 110,000 clones, roughly 90% of them appearing once. Sample: peripheral blood, taken 28 days after the second AZD1222 dose. These receptors were taken from an adult who received the AZD1222 COVID-19 vaccine.

The V call is TRBV5-4, the J call TRBJ2-1, with TRBD2 matching over 15 bases. V lost 4 bases and J lost 15; bases outside the gene matches: 5. The CDR3 totals 13 residues. The germline V gene has CDR1 SGHNT and CDR2 YYREEE (reference sequence). The CDR3 nucleotides read TGTGCCAGCAGCACCGGGACTAGCGGGAGGTCGTTCTTC. Protein: CASSTGTSGRSFF.

The rearrangement joins TRBV7-3 to TRBJ1-1; no clear D gene. The CDR3 consists of 13 residues. Germline CDR1 reads SGHTA; CDR2 reads FQGTGA. V lost 9 bases and J lost 1, with 12 bases in between. CDR3: CASAMTRNTEAFF. CDR3 nucleotide sequence: TGTGCCAGTGCGATGACCCGGAACACTGAAGCTTTCTTT.

The chain recombines TRBV2 with TRBJ2-3; no definite D call. The CDR3 sequence is 11 residues long. CDR1 is SNHLY, CDR2 FYNNEI, per germline. V was trimmed by 7 bases and J by 6 bases, leaving 8 bases between them. This chain's CDR3 is CASTARDTQYF. The CDR3 DNA follows: TGTGCCAGCACAGCACGGGATACGCAGTATTTT.

To note about this clone: This sample includes further DNA sequences coding for the same CDR3. The V call is TRBV19, the J call TRBJ1-5, with TRBD1 matching over 8 bases. Trimming took 3 bases from V and 6 from J; bases not matched to a gene: 4. Germline lookup yields CDR1 LNHDA and CDR2 SQIVND (reference sequence). The CDR3 has 14 residues. The CDR3 sequence: CASSITGGGQPQHF. The CDR3 DNA reads as TGTGCCAGTAGTATCACAGGGGGAGGTCAGCCCCAGCATTTT.

This clone was found once. The chain carries TRBV4-2 and TRBJ2-2, with 7 bases fitting TRBD1. The CDR3 has 15 residues. Germline CDR1 reads LGHNA; CDR2 reads YNFKEQ. The V gene end was trimmed by 2 bases and the J gene end by 5 bases; junction bases not matched to a gene: 5. The CDR3 region is CASSQTGDGTGELFF. The CDR3 bases are TGTGCCAGCAGCCAAACAGGGGATGGGACCGGGGAGCTGTTTTTT.

The chain uses TRBV30 and TRBJ1-1, with a tentative D call TRBD1 (5 bases). Trimming shortened V by 4 bases and J by 1 base, and 13 bases separated the two germline ends. CDR1 and CDR2 (germline): GTSNPN, SVGIG (reference sequence). This CDR3 comprises 14 residues. CDR3 sequence (DNA): TGTGCCTGGACGCTGATGAGGGGGAACACTGAAGCTTTCTTT. Translation: CAWTLMRGNTEAFF.

This clone was picked up one time. The V gene is TRBV2, the J gene TRBJ1-5; D is possibly TRBD1 (6 bases). The CDR3 has 14 amino acids. The V gene's germline CDR1 is SNHLY and CDR2 FYNNEI. V lost 4 bases and J lost 5, with 12 bases in between. The CDR3 DNA follows: TGTGCCAGCAGTGGGGGGACAAGGGATCAGCCCCAGCATTTT. As protein: CASSGGTRDQPQHF.

CDR3 in amino acids: CASGLVLVAGTLAKNIQYF. DNA for the CDR3: TGTGCTAGTGGTTTGGTACTCGTGGCAGGGACTTTGGCCAAAAACATTCAGTACTTC. The V and J genes are TRBV12-5 and TRBJ2-4; tentatively, D is TRBD2 (6 bases). V was pared by 0 bases and J by 1 base, with 19 bases between. This CDR3 region has 19 residues. Per germline, CDR1 LGHNT and CDR2 FRNRAP.

The J gene is TRBJ1-1, the V gene TRBV18; 9 bases are shared with TRBD1. The CDR3 runs 14 residues. Losses at the gene ends were 6 bases for V and 1 base for J; bases not matched to a gene: 3. The V gene's germline CDR1 is KGHSH and CDR2 LQKENI. CDR3 loop: CASSAGQGNTEAFF. The DNA for the CDR3 is TGTGCCAGCTCGGCGGGACAGGGGAACACTGAAGCTTTCTTT.

The chain is built from TRBV19 and TRBJ1-5, with a possible D match to TRBD1 (6 bases). Between the trimmed V and J ends, which lost 10 bases and 3 bases, there was a span of 22 bases. This CDR3 region has 16 residues. CDR1 LNHDA and CDR2 SQIVND come from the germline V gene (reference sequence). The CDR3 is CATRGRETSYNQPQHF. CDR3 DNA sequence: TGTGCCACCAGGGGCAGAGAGACCTCCTACAATCAGCCCCAGCATTTT. The whole variable domain, filled in from reference TRBV19 and TRBJ1-5, reads DGGITQSPKYLFRKEGQNVTLSCEQNLNHDAMYWYRQDPGQGLRLIYYSQIVNDFQKGDIAEGYSVSREKKESFPLTVTSAQKNPTAFYLCATRGRETSYNQPQHFGDGTRLSIL.

The rearrangement joins TRBV7-9 to TRBJ2-2; D is ambiguous. The ends were cut back, 5 bases at V and 6 bases at J, with 10 bases in the middle. This CDR3 is built from 13 residues. Germline V lookup: CDR1 SEHNR, CDR2 FQNEAQ (reference sequence). In DNA form, the CDR3 reads TGTGCCAGCAGCGTCACCGGGTCCGGGGAGCTGTTTTTT. Its protein product is CASSVTGSGELFF. Using reference TRBV7-9 and TRBJ2-2 for the parts outside the CDR3, the full variable domain is DTGVSQNPRHKITKRGQNVTFRCDPISEHNRLYWYRQTLGQGPEFLTYFQNEAQLEKSRLLSDRFSAERPKGSFSTLEIQRTEQGDSAMYLCASSVTGSGELFFGEGSRLTVL.

The rearrangement uses TRBV6-2 or TRBV6-3 and TRBJ1-5; D may be TRBD1 (5 bases). CDR1 is MNHEY, CDR2 SVGEGT, per germline. This CDR3 region has 15 residues. V was pared by 3 bases and J by 2 bases, with 11 bases between. CDR3 residues: CASSYGGIGNQPQHF. The CDR3 DNA reads TGTGCCAGCAGTTATGGGGGAATCGGCAATCAGCCCCAGCATTTT.

This chain connects TRBV3-1 (or the pseudogene TRBV3-2) to TRBJ2-2; TRBD1 aligns across 8 bases. CDR1 and CDR2 (germline): LGHDT, YNNKEL (reference sequence). This CDR3 is built from 17 residues. V shed 0 bases and J 4 bases; nucleotides not matched to a gene: 7. The CDR3 here is CASSQERTGTGTGELFF. CDR3 coding DNA: TGTGCCAGCAGCCAAGAACGGACAGGGACGGGCACCGGGGAGCTGTTTTTT.

V usage is TRBV28 and J usage is TRBJ1-2, with 9 positions matching TRBD1. Trimming took 5 bases from V and 4 from J; bases not matched to a gene: 5. Per germline, CDR1 MDHEN and CDR2 SYDVKM. The CDR3 length is 14 residues. CDR3 bases: TGTGCCAGCAGTCGGACAGGGGAGATCTATGGCTACACCTTC. This codes for CASSRTGEIYGYTF.

This CDR3 is CASSRDSAYEQYF. The DNA for the CDR3 is TGTGCCAGCAGCCGGGACTCGGCCTACGAGCAGTACTTC. The chain employs TRBV11-1 and TRBJ2-7; TRBD2 might be the D (6 bases). V was trimmed by 5 bases and J by 2 bases, leaving 10 bases between them. The CDR3 runs 13 residues. The germline V gene encodes CDR1 SGHAT and CDR2 FQDESV (reference sequence).

V and J are TRBV27 and TRBJ2-5; 9 nucleotides match TRBD1. With V trimmed by 5 bases and J by 4 bases, 5 bases remained unmatched. CDR1 is MNHEY and CDR2 is SMNVEV in the germline V gene (reference sequence). CDR3 length: 14 amino acids. In nucleotides, the CDR3 is TGTGCCAGCAGTCCGGGACAGGGAGTAGAGACCCAGTACTTC. Its protein product is CASSPGQGVETQYF.

The chain is built from TRBV19 and TRBJ1-5; the match to TRBD1 covers 7 bases. CDR3 length: 15 residues. In germline, CDR1 is LNHDA, CDR2 SQIVND (reference sequence). With V trimmed by 10 bases and J by 2 bases, 11 bases remained unmatched. The CDR3 loop reads CATCDSGGGNQPQHF. The CDR3, as DNA: TGTGCCACTTGTGATTCAGGGGGTGGCAATCAGCCCCAGCATTTT.

J is TRBJ1-3 and V is TRBV28; D ambiguous. The CDR3 loop spans 15 amino acids. In germline, CDR1 is MDHEN, CDR2 SYDVKM. Between the trimmed V and J ends, which lost 5 bases and 3 bases, there was a span of 14 bases. The CDR3, as DNA: TGTGCCAGCAGTCCGCCCGGATCGGGTGGAAACACCATATATTTT. This sequence encodes CASSPPGSGGNTIYF.

J is TRBJ1-5 and V is TRBV28, with D possibly being TRBD1 (5 bases). There are 15 residues in the CDR3. Germline CDR1 reads MDHEN; CDR2 reads SYDVKM. Trimming removed 10 bases at V and 1 base at J, with 17 bases between. CDR3 in amino acids: CATHPGGGSNQPQHF. CDR3 nucleotide sequence: TGTGCCACCCATCCTGGGGGGGGAAGCAATCAGCCCCAGCATTTT.

This sequence joins TRBV5-1 and TRBJ1-2; D ambiguous. Trimming shortened V by 4 bases and J by 4 bases, and 14 bases separated the two germline ends. The CDR3 covers 14 residues. The germline V gene has CDR1 SGHRS and CDR2 YFSETQ. CDR3 DNA: TGCGCCAGCAGCCCGGAGGGCGCGGCCTATGGCTACACCTTC. Its protein product is CASSPEGAAYGYTF.

The V call is TRBV10-3, the J call TRBJ2-7; a weak D match, TRBD2 (6 bases). CDR1 and CDR2 (germline): ENHRY, SYGVKD. This CDR3 is 13 amino acids long. Trimming left V 4 bases short and J 9 bases short, with 16 bases between. The chain's CDR3 is CAISGGGAVGQYF. The CDR3 coding sequence is TGTGCCATCAGTGGCGGCGGGGCGGTCGGGCAGTACTTC.

The chain links TRBV7-8 to TRBJ2-1, with D maybe TRBD1 (6 bases). The CDR3 extends over 12 amino acids. Between the trimmed V and J ends, which lost 2 bases and 9 bases, there was a span of 8 bases. CDR1 and CDR2 from the germline V gene are SGHVS and FQNEAQ. CDR3 residues: CASSLLTGEQFF. For the CDR3, the DNA is TGTGCCAGCAGCTTATTGACAGGTGAGCAGTTCTTC.

The gene calls are TRBV9 and TRBJ2-2, with D unclear. The germline V gene has CDR1 SGDLS and CDR2 YYNGEE. V was pared by 0 bases and J by 7 bases, with 4 bases between. This CDR3 has 12 residues. In nucleotides, the CDR3 is TGTGCCAGCAGCGTAGCCAGCGGGGAGCTGTTTTTT. It yields the protein CASSVASGELFF.

This clone was seen only once. V and J are TRBV6-1 and TRBJ2-1, with D uncertain. V was cut by 10 bases and J by 5 bases, with 9 bases left in between. This CDR3 is built from 11 residues. CDR1 and CDR2 (germline): MNHNS, SASEGT. Here the CDR3 reads CAISVNNEQFF. The CDR3 DNA follows: TGTGCCATTTCGGTAAACAATGAGCAGTTCTTC.

V usage is TRBV19 and J usage is TRBJ1-5; D may be TRBD1 (5 bases). Trimming removed 1 base at V and 4 bases at J, with 11 bases between. This CDR3 comprises 15 residues. Germline CDR1 and CDR2: LNHDA and SQIVND (reference sequence). CDR3 protein: CASSIAGTSNQPQHF. CDR3 DNA sequence: TGTGCCAGTAGTATAGCAGGGACTTCTAATCAGCCCCAGCATTTT. The complete variable domain, with remaining parts taken from reference TRBV19 and TRBJ1-5, reads DGGITQSPKYLFRKEGQNVTLSCEQNLNHDAMYWYRQDPGQGLRLIYYSQIVNDFQKGDIAEGYSVSREKKESFPLTVTSAQKNPTAFYLCASSIAGTSNQPQHFGDGTRLSIL.

This sequence joins TRBV18 and TRBJ1-2; D perhaps matches TRBD1 (5 bases). Germline V gene sequence: CDR1 KGHSH, CDR2 LQKENI. V was clipped by 2 bases and J by 4 bases, with 8 bases between them. The CDR3 has 13 residues. CDR3 region: CASSPSDSYGYTF. The CDR3 bases are TGTGCCAGCTCACCATCCGACAGCTATGGCTACACCTTC.

The CDR3 DNA is TGTGCCAGCTCACAAACCGGACAGGGGGTCGGCTACACCTTC. Residues: CASSQTGQGVGYTF. The chain links TRBV18 to TRBJ1-2, with 10 bases identical to TRBD1. The CDR3 length is 14 residues. After removal of 4 bases from V and 8 bases from J, the junction contained 7 bases not matched to a gene. CDR1 is KGHSH, CDR2 LQKENI, per germline.

The rearrangement links TRBV7-9 to TRBJ1-1, with 10 bases lining up with TRBD1. V dropped 4 bases and J dropped 11; count of bases not matched to a gene: 7. The CDR3 consists of 13 residues. Looked up from germline, CDR1 is SEHNR and CDR2 is FQNEAQ (reference sequence). As DNA, the CDR3 is TGTGCCAGCAGCTCGGACAGGGGGGTCCCGGCTTTCTTT. Protein: CASSSDRGVPAFF.

This rearrangement joins TRBV6-5 to TRBJ1-6; D is perhaps TRBD1 (6 bases). CDR1 is MNHEY and CDR2 is SVGAGI in the germline V gene. The CDR3 spans 15 residues. The V end was cut by 4 bases, the J end by 10 bases, with 17 bases between. The CDR3, as DNA: TGTGCCAGCAGTTCCCAGGGCAGGGGAAACTCACCCCTCCACTTT. Translated: CASSSQGRGNSPLHF.